The present entry profiles one T cell receptor (beta chain) with its context. The data were obtained in a study of blood T cells in healthy people across ages. It was with a sample-barcoded 5' primer and a J-beta primer mix that a second PCR of roughly 7 to 12 cycles was run. TCRdb processed the 5' RACE reads anew with MiXCR; each CDR3 protein has one entry. The repertoire consists of about 2 million distinct CDR3 sequences, with about 50% occurring once and the leading ten covering less than 2.5%. The CDR3 is 18 amino acids. The germline V gene encodes CDR1 MNHEY and CDR2 SMNVEV (reference sequence). Trimming removed 1 base from V and 4 bases from J; junction bases left unmatched: 10.

The TCR was taken from a woman aged 40-49 years in good health. The sample consisted of blood. The chain couples TRBV27 to TRBJ1-5; TRBD1 matches 10 bases. CDR3 in amino acids: CASSLFFPMGQGNQPQHF. CDR3 nucleotide sequence: TGTGCCAGCAGTTTATTTTTCCCGATGGGACAGGGGAATCAGCCCCAGCATTTT.